This TCR beta chain was sequenced for a study of PD-1 blockade in classical Hodgkin lymphoma (TCRdb year 2020). For the study in its entirety: Nivolumab dosing was 3 mg/kg intravenously every 2 weeks, continuing until either disease progression or unacceptable toxicity. The study used CyTOF and TCR beta sequencing to define a peripheral blood immune signature of response to PD-1 blockade in classical Hodgkin lymphoma.

Results and caveats for the whole study, not just this receptor: Baseline TCR diversity was reported to be lower in newly diagnosed patients than in healthy donors and to be lower still in relapsed/refractory patients. The study was restricted to a single clinical trial cohort, and the causes of repertoire differences, possibly disease activity or prior therapy, were left undefined. By C4D1, a significant rise was seen in CD4+ TCR diversity but not in CD8+ TCR diversity (p=0.0027 vs p=0.16), and the rise was most apparent among complete responders (p=0.02). Trial patients with a complete response had baseline diversity similar to that of newly diagnosed patients, while partial responders and progressors had significantly lower diversity. Lower diversity was seen in patients whose nivolumab began less than 1 year after ASCT, and these patients were left out of later analyses so that immune reconstitution would not confound the results.

The Qiagen DNeasy kit was used to extract genomic DNA both from unsorted PBMCs and from the negatively selected CD4+ and CD8+ fractions. TCR beta CDR3 regions were subjected to amplification by immunoSEQ multiplex PCR with primers that anneal to V and J segments. Amplification bias was minimized using a synthetic immune receptor repertoire, and residual bias was removed computationally after sequencing. Regarding the original processing steps: Custom Python scripts were used to quantify repertoire diversity as the Shannon entropy index. Unsorted, CD4+ and CD8+ repertoires were analyzed separately, except for combined analyses in which CD4+ and CD8+ sequences were merged in silico. Clonal expansion was defined as at least a 2-fold frequency increase after treatment relative to C1D1, with a pseudocount of 0.5 for undetected baseline clones. Singleton clones were defined as clones with 0 or 1 copy at C1D1, and non-singleton clones were defined as clones with 2 or more copies. Clones expanded in unsorted samples were labelled as CD4+, CD8+ or unknown by matching protein sequences in sorted samples from the same patient. Diversity changes from C1D1 to C4D1 were tested in paired samples using Wilcoxon tests. TCRdb stores this immuneACCESS table with in-frame sequences only. Part of the clones is absent; in the studies checked, under half of the shortfall reflects unresolved V genes, and no reason is known for the rest. The DNA gave D and trimming, while V, J and clone size come from that table. For this sample the table gives approximately 26,000 clones, of which around 81% were detected only once. The ten largest clones capture 15% to 20% of the sample.

As concerns this clone: Its antigen target is currently unknown. No much larger clone is present one base from it, and per-base qualities are unavailable.

The time point tag for this specimen amounts to: cycle 2 day 1 (C2D1) of nivolumab. Every trial patient had relapsed following autologous stem cell transplantation, and prior brentuximab vedotin exposure was what differed among cohorts A, B and C. The trial cohort included 45 to 65 patients with relapsed/refractory classical Hodgkin lymphoma, and each patient had a best overall response of complete response, partial response or progressive disease. Single-agent nivolumab was administered to trial patients in the multi-cohort phase II CheckMate 205 trial. An independent review committee assessed best overall response by applying the 2007 International Working Group response criteria. Trial PBMCs were obtained immediately prior to nivolumab initiation (C1D1) and on therapy at cycle 2 day 1 and cycle 4 day 1. Peripheral blood was collected in 8 mL Vacutainer Cell Preparation Tubes, from which PBMCs were isolated by centrifugation and then cryopreserved.

The CDR3 spans 16 residues, from the cysteine through the phenylalanine. Of the read, only the CDR3 DNA is kept; its 48 bases are in frame from base 1. The germline V gene yields MDHEN for CDR1 and SYDVKM for CDR2. V lost 4 bases and J lost 6 bases, and the count of bases not matched to a germline gene is 9. The TCR originated in a human donor with classical Hodgkin lymphoma. This specimen consisted of peripheral blood mononuclear cells (PBMCs), obtained before the second cycle of nivolumab. The chain uses TRBV28 and TRBJ2-2; 9 bases in between match TRBD1. This receptor has the CDR3 CASSSSGTGNPGELFF. The DNA sequence is given as TGTGCCAGCAGTTCATCCGGGACAGGGAATCCCGGGGAGCTGTTTTTT.